A selection of T cell receptor beta chains follows, all from one sample in a study of blood T cell repertoires in COVID-19. Data came from immunoSEQ multiplex PCR; TCRdb stores just in-frame clones and leaves some out. The sample records under 200,000 clones, 80% being singletons. The sequenced sample consisted of PBMCs or T cells enriched from blood (not recorded which). The receptor set was obtained from a woman aged 55-75 years who had recovered from COVID-19. The CDR3 runs from the conserved cysteine through the conserved F or W. Each record gives: CDR3 protein, CDR3 DNA, J gene, clone size, V gene, D gene. The D gene is left open where the match is weak. Expanded clones get a size class; other rows say once, few or many, or leave the size out.

CDR3aa: CASSLVQGDTEAFF
CDR3nt: TGTGCCAGCAGCTTGGTCCAGGGGGACACTGAAGCTTTCTTT
j_gene: TRBJ1-1
abundance: once
v_gene: TRBV5-4
d_gene: TRBD1

CDR3aa: CAIREGGQTHTEAFF
CDR3nt: TGTGCCATCAGGGAGGGTGGGCAGACCCACACTGAAGCTTTCTTT
j_gene: TRBJ1-1
abundance: .
v_gene: TRBV10-3
d_gene: .

CDR3aa: CSGGQADSQYF
CDR3nt: TGCAGCGGGGGACAGGCGGATTCGCAGTATTTT
j_gene: TRBJ2-3
abundance: .
v_gene: TRBV29-1
d_gene: TRBD1

CDR3aa: CSAREDSEAFF
CDR3nt: TGCAGTGCTAGGGAGGACTCTGAAGCTTTCTTT
j_gene: TRBJ1-1
abundance: .
v_gene: TRBV20-1
d_gene: .

CDR3aa: CAWDDWADEQFF
CDR3nt: TGTGCCTGGGACGATTGGGCCGATGAGCAGTTCTTC
j_gene: TRBJ2-1
abundance: .
v_gene: TRBV30
d_gene: .

CDR3aa: CARSWGGGQETQYF
CDR3nt: TGTGCCCGTTCCTGGGGGGGTGGACAAGAGACCCAGTACTTC
j_gene: TRBJ2-5
abundance: .
v_gene: TRBV2
d_gene: TRBD2

CDR3aa: CASRTTGGGYGYTF
CDR3nt: TGCGCCAGCAGAACCACAGGGGGCGGCTATGGCTACACCTTC
j_gene: TRBJ1-2
abundance: .
v_gene: TRBV10-1
d_gene: TRBD1

CDR3aa: CASSPKTGGLEKLFF
CDR3nt: TGCGCCAGCAGCCCTAAGACAGGGGGCCTGGAAAAACTGTTTTTT
j_gene: TRBJ1-4
abundance: .
v_gene: TRBV5-1
d_gene: TRBD1

CDR3aa: CASSLSGQGSTEAFF
CDR3nt: TGTGCCAGCAGTTTATCCGGACAGGGGTCCACTGAAGCTTTCTTT
j_gene: TRBJ1-1
abundance: .
v_gene: TRBV27
d_gene: TRBD1

CDR3aa: CASSSPTSGGRDTQYF
CDR3nt: TGTGCCAGCAGTTCGCCGACTAGCGGGGGTAGGGATACGCAGTATTTT
j_gene: TRBJ2-3
abundance: .
v_gene: TRBV27
d_gene: TRBD2

CDR3aa: CASSKIRGAIQYF
CDR3nt: TGTGCCAGCAGCAAGATTCGCGGGGCCATTCAGTACTTC
j_gene: TRBJ2-4
abundance: .
v_gene: TRBV14
d_gene: .

CDR3aa: CASSPGGSGGYEQYF
CDR3nt: TGCGCCAGCAGCCCCGGTGGTAGCGGGGGGTACGAGCAGTACTTC
j_gene: TRBJ2-7
abundance: .
v_gene: TRBV5-1
d_gene: TRBD2

CDR3aa: CASSLVSQGLHEQFF
CDR3nt: TGTGCCAGCAGCTTAGTGTCCCAGGGGCTACATGAGCAGTTCTTC
j_gene: TRBJ2-1
abundance: few
v_gene: TRBV7-8
d_gene: .

CDR3aa: CASGLEGVTEAFF
CDR3nt: TGTGCTAGTGGTTTGGAGGGGGTCACTGAAGCTTTCTTT
j_gene: TRBJ1-1
abundance: .
v_gene: TRBV12-5
d_gene: .

CDR3aa: CASSILAGGLTDTQYF
CDR3nt: TGTGCCAGCAGTATCCTAGCGGGGGGCCTGACAGATACGCAGTATTTT
j_gene: TRBJ2-3
abundance: .
v_gene: TRBV27
d_gene: TRBD2

CDR3aa: CASSYSIGQGGNEQFF
CDR3nt: TGTGCCAGCAGTTACTCTATCGGGCAGGGAGGCAATGAGCAGTTCTTC
j_gene: TRBJ2-1
abundance: .
v_gene: TRBV6-5
d_gene: .

CDR3aa: CASSLTSGVGYEQYF
CDR3nt: TGTGCCAGCAGCTTAACTAGCGGGGTAGGTTACGAGCAGTACTTC
j_gene: TRBJ2-7
abundance: .
v_gene: TRBV11-2
d_gene: TRBD2